The rows below give T cell receptor beta chains drawn from one sample of a study of CD8 T cells in Susac syndrome. TCRdb passed the immunoSEQ multiplex PCR reads through MiXCR, listing each CDR3 protein once. In the table there are about 250,000 distinct CDR3 sequences, 85% to 95% of which are singletons. Sequenced: CD4+ T cells from PBMCs. The receptor source for this set is a human donor with multiple sclerosis. CDR3s include the opening cysteine and the closing phenylalanine or tryptophan. Each record gives: D gene, J gene, clone size, V gene, CDR3 DNA, CDR3 protein. The D gene is left open where the match is weak. Not all rows give a size; the values are once, few, many and, for expanded clones, a class.

>TRBD2|TRBJ2-2|-|TRBV15
TGTGCCACCAGCAGAGATGGGGGGGTCGGGGAGCTGTTTTTT
CATSRDGGVGELFF
>-|TRBJ1-5|-|TRBV27
TGTGCCAGCAGGGATGGGTCTAGCAATCAGCCCCAGCATTTT
CASRDGSSNQPQHF
>TRBD2|TRBJ2-5|-|TRBV12-3/TRBV12-4
TGTGCCAGCAGTTTAGGGACTAGGCAAGAGACCCAGTACTTC
CASSLGTRQETQYF
>-|TRBJ1-2|-|TRBV5-1
TGCGCCAGCAGCTTGGACGGGGTATGGGAGCGCTATGGCTACACCTTC
CASSLDGVWERYGYTF
>-|TRBJ2-5|-|TRBV5-4
TGTGCCAGCGCCATGGGGGCGTGGCAAGAGACCCAGTACTTC
CASAMGAWQETQYF
>-|TRBJ1-4|-|TRBV7-2
TGTGCCAGCAGCTTAGAGAGTGATTCCGAAAAACTGTTTTTT
CASSLESDSEKLFF
>-|TRBJ1-2|-|TRBV2
TGTGCCAGCGCCGAAGTCGGCGGGCCCCGGTTC
CASAEVGGPRF
>-|TRBJ2-6|-|TRBV12-3/TRBV12-4
TGTGCCAGCACCGAGGGGGGTCGGGCCAACGTCCTGACTTTC
CASTEGGRANVLTF
>-|TRBJ1-1|once|TRBV29-1
TGCAGCGTGAGGGATATCAGGGGAGGATTGGGCACTGAAGCTTTCTTT
CSVRDIRGGLGTEAFF
>TRBD2|TRBJ2-7|-|TRBV20-1
TGCAGTGCCCCGGCGCTAGCGGGGGCTCTGAGCTCCTACGAGCAGTACTTC
CSAPALAGALSSYEQYF
>-|TRBJ2-2|-|TRBV20-1
TGCAGTGCTGGAGACAGGACGAACACCGGGGAGCTGTTTTTT
CSAGDRTNTGELFF
>-|TRBJ2-7|-|TRBV27
TGTGCCAGCAGTAGGGCAAAGGGCGAGCAGTACTTC
CASSRAKGEQYF
>-|TRBJ2-5|once|TRBV12-3/TRBV12-4
TGTGCCAGCAGTCGGACGGCTCAGATGACCCAGTACTTC
CASSRTAQMTQYF
>-|TRBJ1-2|-|TRBV28
TGTGCCAGCAGTTTTTCTCCGGGGGATGGCTACACCTTC
CASSFSPGDGYTF
>-|TRBJ1-5|-|TRBV19
TGTGCCAGTACTAAATTCGACAGCCGCAATCAGCCCCAGCATTTT
CASTKFDSRNQPQHF
>-|TRBJ2-5|-|TRBV7-3
TGTGCCAGCAGCCCCCAGGGGGGGGGAGACGGAGAGACCCAGTACTTC
CASSPQGGGDGETQYF
>TRBD2|TRBJ2-3|-|TRBV2
TGTGCCAGCAGTGAGGGCGGGAGTCGTCGCACAGATACGCAGTATTTT
CASSEGGSRRTDTQYF
>-|TRBJ1-5|-|TRBV20-1
TGCAGTGCCGCGTTGAATAGCAATCAGCCCCAGCATTTT
CSAALNSNQPQHF
>-|TRBJ2-7|-|TRBV10-1
TGCGCCAGCAGTGAGTCGGGGGCGCGAGAGCAGTACTTC
CASSESGAREQYF
>TRBD1|TRBJ1-3|-|TRBV30
TGTGCCTGGAGTTGGGGGACAGGGGCCACTTACCTCTCTGGAAACACCATATATTTT
CAWSWGTGATYLSGNTIYF
>-|TRBJ1-1|-|TRBV11-3
TGTGCCAGCAGCTTACCGCCAGAACACACTGAAGCTTTCTTT
CASSLPPEHTEAFF
>TRBD2|TRBJ2-4|-|TRBV10-3
TGTGCCATCAGTGACGTCGGCGGGGGGATTCAGTACTTC
CAISDVGGGIQYF
>TRBD2|TRBJ2-1|-|TRBV19
TGTGCCAGCGGGGATACCGGGACTAGCGGTGAGCAGTTCTTC
CASGDTGTSGEQFF
>TRBD2|TRBJ2-1|-|TRBV4-1
TGCGCCAGCAGCCCCATGAGCGGGGGCTACAATGAGCAGTTCTTC
CASSPMSGGYNEQFF
>TRBD1|TRBJ1-2|-|TRBV27
TGTGCCAGCAGTTCGGACCGACAGGGAAGGGGATATGGCTACACCTTC
CASSSDRQGRGYGYTF
>-|TRBJ2-2|-|TRBV19
TGTGCCAGTAGTAAGGCCTCGAACACCGGGGAGCTGTTTTTT
CASSKASNTGELFF
>-|TRBJ2-2|-|TRBV2
TGTGCCAGCAGTGAGAACCCAGGGAACACCGGGGAGCTGTTTTTT
CASSENPGNTGELFF
>-|TRBJ2-1|-|TRBV20-1
TGCAGTGCTAGAGATAAACTGGTGCAGTTCTTC
CSARDKLVQFF
>-|TRBJ2-5|-|TRBV19
TGTGCCAGTAGTATAGATCGGGCAGACCCCCAGTACTTC
CASSIDRADPQYF
>TRBD1|TRBJ2-1|-|TRBV9
TGTGCCAGCAGCGTAGGTCACAGGGGAATCGATGAGCAGTTCTTC
CASSVGHRGIDEQFF
>-|TRBJ2-2|-|TRBV9
TGTGCCACCGGGGAGCTGTTTTTT
CATGELFF
>TRBD2|TRBJ2-3|-|TRBV29-1
TGCAGCGGATCTAGCGGGGGGGCATGGGATACGCAGTATTTT
CSGSSGGAWDTQYF
>-|TRBJ1-1|-|TRBV7-2
TGTGCCAGCAGCTTGGGAGGTGGGGCGGAGGTTGAAGCTTTCTTT
CASSLGGGAEVEAFF
>-|TRBJ2-3|-|TRBV19
TGTGCCAGCTCCGGGACCGACAGGGATACGCAGTATTTT
CASSGTDRDTQYF
>-|TRBJ2-5|once|TRBV30
TGTGCCTGGTCCGGGACCGTCGGGCAAGAGACCCAGTACTTC
CAWSGTVGQETQYF
>TRBD1|TRBJ1-4|-|TRBV29-1
TGCAGCGTGACACAGGGGGGAGGTGAAAAACTGTTTTTT
CSVTQGGGEKLFF
>TRBD1|TRBJ1-6|-|TRBV6-6
TGTGCCAGCACTCCGGGACAGGCGGCTTCACCCCTCCACTTT
CASTPGQAASPLHF
>-|TRBJ2-3|-|TRBV14
TGTGCCAGCAGCCAAGTTCCGAAGGATACGCAGTATTTT
CASSQVPKDTQYF
>TRBD1|TRBJ1-5|-|TRBV29-1
TGCAGCGTTCTATTGGCGGGACAGCTTAGCAATCAGCCCCAGCATTTT
CSVLLAGQLSNQPQHF
>TRBD1|TRBJ2-5|-|TRBV20-1
TGCAGTGCTAGATGGCTCGAACAGGGGGCAGAGACCCAGTACTTC
CSARWLEQGAETQYF
>TRBD1|TRBJ2-5|-|TRBV30
TGTGCCTGGAGTGTACTGACAGGGGCTCAAGAGACCCAGTACTTC
CAWSVLTGAQETQYF
>TRBD2|TRBJ2-2|-|TRBV11-2
TGTGCCAGCAGCTCCGTGGGGGGGGACGCCACCGGGGAGCTGTTTTTT
CASSSVGGDATGELFF
>-|TRBJ1-4|-|TRBV12-3/TRBV12-4
TGTGCCAGCAGTCTACAAGCGGCAACTAATGAAAAACTGTTTTTT
CASSLQAATNEKLFF
>TRBD1|TRBJ2-1|-|TRBV12-5
TGTGCTAGTGGTTTGGTACGGGTCCCCGGGACAGGGCCATACAATGAGCAGTTCTTC
CASGLVRVPGTGPYNEQFF
>TRBD1|TRBJ1-1|-|TRBV6-1
TGTGCCAGCAGTGACCTGGCCGGGACAGGGGACACTGAAGCTTTCTTT
CASSDLAGTGDTEAFF
>-|TRBJ2-3|-|TRBV12-3/TRBV12-4
TGTGCCAGCAGTAGAACCCCCTCCACAGATACGCAGTATTTT
CASSRTPSTDTQYF
>TRBD1|TRBJ2-2|-|TRBV10-3
TGTGCCATCAGCGTAGGACAGGCGAACACCGGGGAGCTGTTTTTT
CAISVGQANTGELFF
>-|TRBJ2-3|-|TRBV5-4
TGTGCCAGCAGCTCTCTAGGGACCACAGATACGCAGTATTTT
CASSSLGTTDTQYF
>-|TRBJ1-1|-|TRBV7-2
TGTGCCAGCAGCAAACCCGGACCCTCGGGGGAAGCTTTCTTT
CASSKPGPSGEAFF
>-|TRBJ1-4|-|TRBV30
TGTGCCTGGAGCCCAACCGGTGAAAAACTGTTTTTT
CAWSPTGEKLFF
>-|TRBJ2-3|-|TRBV11-2
TGTGCCAGCAGCCCCCGCCCTATCACAGATACGCAGTATTTT
CASSPRPITDTQYF
>-|TRBJ1-1|-|TRBV3-1
TGTGCCAGCAGCTCGGGACCACCGAACACTGAAGCTTTCTTT
CASSSGPPNTEAFF
>-|TRBJ1-1|-|TRBV3-1
TGTGCCAGCAGCCAGCAGGGTTTTTCTGAAGCTTTCTTT
CASSQQGFSEAFF
>-|TRBJ2-5|-|TRBV7-9
TGTGCCAGCAGCTTAATAGCTCAAGAGACCCAGTACTTC
CASSLIAQETQYF
>-|TRBJ1-2|-|TRBV4-1
TGCGCCAGCAGCCACGGGGGGGCCAGGGATTATGGCTACACCTTC
CASSHGGARDYGYTF